This entry features one T cell receptor (beta chain) sequence. Its antigen specificity is not known. It has no much larger one-base neighbor in the sample; base qualities were not kept. Library construction relied on the immunoSEQ multiplex PCR assay. TCRdb provides this immuneACCESS table in a form limited to in-frame rearrangements. Some clones are lacking; in checked studies, under half of them reflect an unresolved V gene, and why the rest are absent is not known. Recorded for this sample are around 100,000 clones; 92% of them occurred a single time. 3.3% of the sample comes from the top ten. This record belongs to a study of CD4+ T cells in melanoma (dated by TCRdb to the early 2020s). Concerning the study at large: The study investigated neoantigen-specific CD4+ T cells in human melanoma. Overall results and qualifications from the work: Neoantigen-specific CD4+ T cells in melanoma were reported to show diverse differentiation states. The report described a correlation between neoantigen-specific CD4+ T cells and the function of CD8+ T cells, macrophages and B cells.

The donors were melanoma patients. The sample taken for sequencing was peripheral blood. This sequence originates from a human donor with melanoma.

In nucleotides, the sequence is TGTGCCAGCAGCACACAGGGAAACACTGAAGCTTTCTTT. This is translated as CASSTQGNTEAFF. In this chain, TRBV9 is recombined with TRBJ1-1; TRBD1 could be the D gene, as 6 bases match. The germline V gene supplies CDR1 SGDLS and CDR2 YYNGEE. Trimming takes 4 bases from V and 2 bases from J, and the germline ends sit 9 bases apart. The CDR3 goes from the cysteine to the phenylalanine over 13 residues. The entry retains the CDR3 DNA only, 39 bases that are in frame from base 1.